This T cell receptor beta chain derives from a study of cytomegalovirus exposure and HLA in healthy donors. There were likely unrecorded immune exposures, though donors were nominally healthy when sampled. Germline V lookup: CDR1 SGHTA, CDR2 FQGTGA. Trimming removed 1 base at V and 0 bases at J, with 27 bases between. This CDR3 is 21 amino acids long. PCR used 60 Vbeta primers and 13 Jbeta primers. Measured with immunoSEQ multiplex PCR; TCRdb has only the in-frame clones, and not every one. This listing includes roughly 110,000 clones. The V gene is TRBV7-3, the J gene TRBJ1-1, with a weak D call TRBD1 (6 bases). This TCR was recovered from a man between 40 and 49 years old in good health and CMV-seropositive. The specimen was PBMCs. The DNA for the CDR3 is TGTGCCAGCAGCTTAAAGCCCACCCAACCGCTCTCAGGGGTTATGAACACTGAAGCTTTCTTT. As protein: CASSLKPTQPLSGVMNTEAFF.